This T cell receptor (beta chain) originates from a study of shared clonotypes between healthy human individuals. Overall study results and limits: Clonotypes shared by all four donors outscored non-shared clonotypes in generation probability. Naive subsets tended to show greater estimated richness than memory subsets.

Looked up from germline, CDR1 is SGHRS and CDR2 is YFSETQ. The CDR3 is made up of 14 amino acids. The ends lost 5 bases at V and 5 bases at J; junction bases unmatched: 5. The table lists this clone with a few counts. The antigen is undetermined. As handled by the study authors: Filtering of immunoSEQ junctional sequences could not match full-length read filtering. Repertoires were generated with immunoSEQ multiplex PCR, while TCRdb's copy carries only in-frame clones and drops some. D and trimming come from the DNA, and the V and J calls and clone size come from that table. This sample has approximately 620,000 clones, with 97% found just once.

The specimen sequenced was naive CD4+ T cells sorted from blood. Indicated subset: CD45RA+ positively selected. The clonotype was recovered from a woman aged 25 to 39 in good health. The gene calls are TRBV5-1 and TRBJ1-2, with 11 bases identical to TRBD1. The CDR3 coding sequence is TGCGCCAGCAGGACCGGGACAGGGGGATATGGCTACACCTTC. Residues: CASRTGTGGYGYTF.